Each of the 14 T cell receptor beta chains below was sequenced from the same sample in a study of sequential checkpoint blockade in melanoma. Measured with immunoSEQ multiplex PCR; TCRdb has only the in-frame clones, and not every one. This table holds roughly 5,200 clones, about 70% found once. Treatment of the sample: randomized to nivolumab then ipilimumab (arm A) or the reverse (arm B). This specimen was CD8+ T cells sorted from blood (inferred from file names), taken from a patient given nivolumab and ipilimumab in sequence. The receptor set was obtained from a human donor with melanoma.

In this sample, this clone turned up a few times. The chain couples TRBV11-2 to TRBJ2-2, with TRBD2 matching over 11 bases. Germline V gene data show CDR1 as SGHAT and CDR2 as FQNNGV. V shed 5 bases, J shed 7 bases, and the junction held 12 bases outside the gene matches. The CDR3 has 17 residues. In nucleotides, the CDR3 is TGTGCCAGCAGCACCCAAATAGCGGGAGGGCCCGTCGGGGAGCTGTTTTTT. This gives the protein CASSTQIAGGPVGELFF.

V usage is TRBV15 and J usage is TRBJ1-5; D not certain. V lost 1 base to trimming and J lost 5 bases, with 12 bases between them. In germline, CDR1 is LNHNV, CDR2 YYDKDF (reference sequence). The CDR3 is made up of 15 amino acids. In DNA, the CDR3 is TGTGCCACCAGCAGAGCGGGAAGGGCTTATCAGCCCCAGCATTTT. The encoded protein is CATSRAGRAYQPQHF.

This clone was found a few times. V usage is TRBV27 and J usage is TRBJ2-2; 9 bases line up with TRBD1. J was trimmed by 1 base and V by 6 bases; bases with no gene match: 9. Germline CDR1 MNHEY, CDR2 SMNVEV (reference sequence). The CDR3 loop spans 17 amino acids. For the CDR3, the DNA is TGTGCCAGCAGATTTATAGCGACAGGGGGGAACACCGGGGAGCTGTTTTTT. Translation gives CASRFIATGGNTGELFF.

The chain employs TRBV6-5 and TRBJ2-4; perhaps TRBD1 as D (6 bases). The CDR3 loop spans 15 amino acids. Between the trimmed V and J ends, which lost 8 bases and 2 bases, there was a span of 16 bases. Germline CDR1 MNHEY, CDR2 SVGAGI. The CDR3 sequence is CASAQGWGTKNIQYF. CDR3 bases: TGTGCCAGCGCCCAGGGGTGGGGAACCAAAAACATTCAGTACTTC.

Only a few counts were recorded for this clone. The CDR3 nucleotides read TGTGCCAGCAGTCTCTCAACAGGGATCGGCTACGAGCAGTACTTC. Translation: CASSLSTGIGYEQYF. The chain employs TRBV6-1 and TRBJ2-7; perhaps TRBD1 as D (6 bases). From germline, CDR1 is MNHNS and CDR2 SASEGT. V was trimmed by 5 bases and J by 3 bases, leaving 17 bases between them. This CDR3 has 15 amino acids.

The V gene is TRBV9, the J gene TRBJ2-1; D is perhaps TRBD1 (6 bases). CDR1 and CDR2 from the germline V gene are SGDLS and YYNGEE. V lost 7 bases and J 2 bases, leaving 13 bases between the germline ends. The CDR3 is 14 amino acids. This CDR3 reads CASHPTGAYNEQFF. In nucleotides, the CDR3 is TGTGCCAGCCACCCGACAGGCGCCTACAATGAGCAGTTCTTC.

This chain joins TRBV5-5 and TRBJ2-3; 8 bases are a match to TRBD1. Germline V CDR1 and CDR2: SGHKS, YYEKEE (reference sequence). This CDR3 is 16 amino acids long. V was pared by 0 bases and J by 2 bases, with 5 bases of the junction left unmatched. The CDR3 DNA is TGTGCCAGCAGCTTGGGAGACAGGGGTAACACAGATACGCAGTATTTT. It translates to CASSLGDRGNTDTQYF.

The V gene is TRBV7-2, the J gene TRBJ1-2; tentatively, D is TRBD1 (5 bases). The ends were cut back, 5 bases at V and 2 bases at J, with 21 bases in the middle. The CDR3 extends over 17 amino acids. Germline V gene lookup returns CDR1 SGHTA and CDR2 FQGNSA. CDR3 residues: CASSPGPHTGENYGYTF. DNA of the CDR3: TGTGCCAGCAGCCCGGGCCCGCACACAGGAGAAAACTATGGCTACACCTTC.

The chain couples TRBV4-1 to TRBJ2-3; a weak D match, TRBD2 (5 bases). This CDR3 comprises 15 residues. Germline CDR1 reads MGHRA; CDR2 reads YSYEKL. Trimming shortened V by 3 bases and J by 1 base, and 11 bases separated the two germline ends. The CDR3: CASSHERTCTDTQYF. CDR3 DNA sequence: TGCGCCAGCAGCCACGAGCGGACCTGCACAGATACGCAGTATTTT.

The CDR3 region is CASSQALLAREQFF. The CDR3 nucleotides are TGCGCCAGCAGCCAAGCACTATTGGCGAGGGAGCAGTTCTTC. The chain combines TRBV4-1 with TRBJ2-1; no firm D call. CDR1 and CDR2 (germline): MGHRA, YSYEKL. This CDR3 contains 14 residues. V lost 1 base, J lost 10 bases, and 14 bases lay in between.

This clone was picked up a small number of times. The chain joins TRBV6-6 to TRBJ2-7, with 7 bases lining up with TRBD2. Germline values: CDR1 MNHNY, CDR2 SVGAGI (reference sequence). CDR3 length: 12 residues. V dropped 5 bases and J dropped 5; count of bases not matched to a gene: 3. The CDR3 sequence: CASSDLADEQYF. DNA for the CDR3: TGTGCCAGCAGTGACCTAGCGGACGAGCAGTACTTC.

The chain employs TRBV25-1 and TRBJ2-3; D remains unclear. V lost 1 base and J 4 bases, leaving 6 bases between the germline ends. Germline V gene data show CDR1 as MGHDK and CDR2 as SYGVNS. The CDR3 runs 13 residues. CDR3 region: CASSESIPDTQYF. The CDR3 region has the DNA TGTGCCAGCAGTGAATCCATCCCAGATACGCAGTATTTT. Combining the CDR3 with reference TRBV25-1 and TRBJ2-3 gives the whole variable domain EADIYQTPRYLVIGTGKKITLECSQTMGHDKMYWYQQDPGMELHLIHYSYGVNSTEKGDLSSESTVSRIRTEHFPLTLESARPSHTSQYLCASSESIPDTQYFGPGTRLTVL.

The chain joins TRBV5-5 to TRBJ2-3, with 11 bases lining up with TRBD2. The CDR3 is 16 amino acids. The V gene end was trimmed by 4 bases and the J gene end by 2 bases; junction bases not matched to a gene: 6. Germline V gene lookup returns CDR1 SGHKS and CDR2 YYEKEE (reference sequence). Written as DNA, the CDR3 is TGTGCCAGCAGCCGTAGCGGGGGGGGGCTCACAGATACGCAGTATTTT. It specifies CASSRSGGGLTDTQYF. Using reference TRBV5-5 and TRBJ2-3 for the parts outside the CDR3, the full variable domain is DAGVTQSPTHLIKTRGQQVTLRCSPISGHKSVSWYQQVLGQGPQFIFQYYEKEERGRGNFPDRFSARQFPNYSSELNVNALLLGDSALYLCASSRSGGGLTDTQYFGPGTRLTVL.

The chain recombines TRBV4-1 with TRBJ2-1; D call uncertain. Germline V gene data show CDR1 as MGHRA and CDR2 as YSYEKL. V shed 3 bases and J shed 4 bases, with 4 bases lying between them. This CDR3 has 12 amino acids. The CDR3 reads CASSHGYNEQFF. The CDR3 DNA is TGCGCCAGCAGCCACGGGTACAATGAGCAGTTCTTC.